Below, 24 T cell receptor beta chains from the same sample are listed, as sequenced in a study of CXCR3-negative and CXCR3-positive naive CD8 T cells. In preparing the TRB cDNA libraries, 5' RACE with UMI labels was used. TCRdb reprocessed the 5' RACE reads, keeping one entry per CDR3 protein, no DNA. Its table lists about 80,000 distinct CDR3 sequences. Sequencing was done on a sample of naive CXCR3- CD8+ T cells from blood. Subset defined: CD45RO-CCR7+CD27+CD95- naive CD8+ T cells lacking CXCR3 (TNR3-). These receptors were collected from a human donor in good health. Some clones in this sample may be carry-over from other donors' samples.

The CDR3 spells CASTNREPGELFF. The chain links TRBV2 to TRBJ2-2; TCRdb's assignment of TRBD1 cannot be checked, as there is no DNA. Germline V gene sequence: CDR1 SNHLY, CDR2 FYNNEI. The CDR3 is 13 residues long.

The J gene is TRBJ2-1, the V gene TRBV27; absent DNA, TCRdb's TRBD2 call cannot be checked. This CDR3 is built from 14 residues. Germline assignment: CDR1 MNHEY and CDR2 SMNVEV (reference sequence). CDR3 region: CASSPGLEPNEQFF.

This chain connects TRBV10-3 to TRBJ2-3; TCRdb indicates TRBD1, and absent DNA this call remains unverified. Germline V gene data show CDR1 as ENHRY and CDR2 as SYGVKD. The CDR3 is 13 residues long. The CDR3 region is CAIRQGGPDTQYF.

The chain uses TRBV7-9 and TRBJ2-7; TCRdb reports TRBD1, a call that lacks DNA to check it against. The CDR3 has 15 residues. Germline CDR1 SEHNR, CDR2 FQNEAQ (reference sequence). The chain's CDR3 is CASSLATGGTYEQYF.

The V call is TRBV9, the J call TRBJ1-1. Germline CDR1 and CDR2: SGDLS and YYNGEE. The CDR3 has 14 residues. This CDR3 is CASSVVTEGTEAFF.

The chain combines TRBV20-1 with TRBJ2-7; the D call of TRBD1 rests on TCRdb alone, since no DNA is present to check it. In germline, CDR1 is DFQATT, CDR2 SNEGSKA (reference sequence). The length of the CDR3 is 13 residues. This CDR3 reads CSARGGQTYEQYF.

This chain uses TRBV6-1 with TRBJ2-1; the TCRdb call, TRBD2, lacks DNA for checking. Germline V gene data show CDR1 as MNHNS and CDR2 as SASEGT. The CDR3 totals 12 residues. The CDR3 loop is CASWPGRNEQFF.

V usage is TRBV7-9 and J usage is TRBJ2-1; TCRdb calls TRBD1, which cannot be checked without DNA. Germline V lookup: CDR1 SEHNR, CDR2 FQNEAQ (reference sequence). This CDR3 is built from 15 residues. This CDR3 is CASSRQGGRFNEQFF.

The CDR3 here is CASSQDRGGSYNEQFF. The chain carries TRBV4-3 and TRBJ2-1; absent DNA, TCRdb's TRBD1 call cannot be checked. The CDR3 length is 16 residues. Germline assignment: CDR1 LGHNA and CDR2 YSLEER.

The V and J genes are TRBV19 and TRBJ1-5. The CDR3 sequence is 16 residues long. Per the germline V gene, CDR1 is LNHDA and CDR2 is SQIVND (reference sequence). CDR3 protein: CASSIASDGFNQPQHF.

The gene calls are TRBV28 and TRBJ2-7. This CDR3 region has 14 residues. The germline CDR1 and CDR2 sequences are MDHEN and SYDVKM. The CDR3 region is CASSARLLIYEQYF. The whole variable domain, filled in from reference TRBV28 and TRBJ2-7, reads DVKVTQSSRYLVKRTGEKVFLECVQDMDHENMFWYRQDPGLGLRLIYFSYDVKMKEKGDIPEGYSVSREKKERFSLILESASTNQTSMYLCASSARLLIYEQYFGPGTRLTVT.

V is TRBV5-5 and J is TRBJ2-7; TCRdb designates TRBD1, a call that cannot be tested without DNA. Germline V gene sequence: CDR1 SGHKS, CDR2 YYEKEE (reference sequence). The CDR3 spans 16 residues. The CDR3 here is CASSLNWADASYEQYF.

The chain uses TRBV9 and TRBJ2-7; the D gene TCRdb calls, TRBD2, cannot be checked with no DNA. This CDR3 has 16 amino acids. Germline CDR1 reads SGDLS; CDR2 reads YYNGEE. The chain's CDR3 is CASSPYLLQDSYEQYF.

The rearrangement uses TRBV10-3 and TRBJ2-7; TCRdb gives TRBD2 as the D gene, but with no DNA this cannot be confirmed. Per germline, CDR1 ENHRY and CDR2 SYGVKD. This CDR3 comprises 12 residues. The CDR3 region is CAITGPDYEQYF.

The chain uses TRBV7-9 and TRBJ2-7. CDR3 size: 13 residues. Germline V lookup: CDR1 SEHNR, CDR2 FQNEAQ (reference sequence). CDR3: CASSLSNLYEQYF.

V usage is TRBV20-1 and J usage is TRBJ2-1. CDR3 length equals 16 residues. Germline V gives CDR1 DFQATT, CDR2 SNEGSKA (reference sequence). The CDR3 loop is CSARDLDGSSYNEQFF.

The CDR3 spells CASSMWTAETQYF. The chain joins TRBV19 to TRBJ2-5; TCRdb reports TRBD1, a call that lacks DNA to check it against. Germline V lookup: CDR1 LNHDA, CDR2 SQIVND (reference sequence). This CDR3 region has 13 residues.

CDR3 protein: CATSRVITDTQYF. The chain couples TRBV15 to TRBJ2-3. This CDR3 has 13 residues. Germline V gene sequence: CDR1 LNHNV, CDR2 YYDKDF (reference sequence).

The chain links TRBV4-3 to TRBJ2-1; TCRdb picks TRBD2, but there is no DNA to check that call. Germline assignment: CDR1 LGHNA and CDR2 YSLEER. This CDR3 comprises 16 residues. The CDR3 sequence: CASSQGASGGANEQFF.

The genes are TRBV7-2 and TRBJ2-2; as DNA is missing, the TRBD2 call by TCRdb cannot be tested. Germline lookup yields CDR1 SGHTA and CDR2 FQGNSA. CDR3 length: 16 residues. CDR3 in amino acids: CASSITGPSITGELFF.

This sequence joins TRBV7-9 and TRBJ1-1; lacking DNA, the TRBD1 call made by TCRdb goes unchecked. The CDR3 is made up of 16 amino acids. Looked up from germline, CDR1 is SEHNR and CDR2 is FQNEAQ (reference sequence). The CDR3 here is CASSTKPTDMNTEAFF.

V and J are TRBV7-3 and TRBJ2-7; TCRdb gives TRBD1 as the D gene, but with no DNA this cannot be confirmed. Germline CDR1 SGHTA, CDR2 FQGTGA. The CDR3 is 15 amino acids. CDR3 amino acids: CASSPMGGGSYEQYF.

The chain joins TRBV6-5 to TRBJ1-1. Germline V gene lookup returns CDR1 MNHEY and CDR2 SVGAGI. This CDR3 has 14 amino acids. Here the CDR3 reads CASSYGLENTEAFF.

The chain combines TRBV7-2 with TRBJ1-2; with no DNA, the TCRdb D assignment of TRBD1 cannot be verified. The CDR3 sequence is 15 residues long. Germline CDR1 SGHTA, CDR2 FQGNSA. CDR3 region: CASSFAGQGEPGYTF.